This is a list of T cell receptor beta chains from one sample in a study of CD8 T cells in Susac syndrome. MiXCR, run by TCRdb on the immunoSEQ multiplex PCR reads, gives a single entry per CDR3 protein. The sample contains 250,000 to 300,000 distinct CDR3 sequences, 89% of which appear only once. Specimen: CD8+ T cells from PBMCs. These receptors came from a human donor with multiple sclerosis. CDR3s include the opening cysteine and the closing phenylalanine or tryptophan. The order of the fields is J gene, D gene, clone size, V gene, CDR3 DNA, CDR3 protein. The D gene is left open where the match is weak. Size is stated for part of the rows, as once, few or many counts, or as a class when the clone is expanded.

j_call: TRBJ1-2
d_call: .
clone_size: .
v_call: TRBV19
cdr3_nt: TGTGCCACCCCGATTCAGGAGCTGGGGGCCTATGGCTACACCTTC
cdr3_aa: CATPIQELGAYGYTF

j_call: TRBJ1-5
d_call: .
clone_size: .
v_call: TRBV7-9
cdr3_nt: TGTGCCAGCAGCTTATATCCCTCGGGTAATCAGCCCCAGCATTTT
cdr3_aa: CASSLYPSGNQPQHF

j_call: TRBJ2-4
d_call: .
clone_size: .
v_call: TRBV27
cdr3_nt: TGTGCCAGCAGGGACAGCAAAAACATTCAGTACTTC
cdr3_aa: CASRDSKNIQYF

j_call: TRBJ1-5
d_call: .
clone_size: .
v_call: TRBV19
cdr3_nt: TGTGCCAGTAACGTCGGGGGATACCCGCCGCAGCATTTT
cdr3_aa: CASNVGGYPPQHF

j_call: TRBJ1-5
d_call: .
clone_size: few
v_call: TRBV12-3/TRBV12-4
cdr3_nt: TGTGCCAGCAGTCGGACGGGCCAGCCCCAGCATTTT
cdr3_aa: CASSRTGQPQHF

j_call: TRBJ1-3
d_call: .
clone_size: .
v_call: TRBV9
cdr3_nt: TGTGCCAGCAGCCCGGGACTTACGAGCTCTGGAAACACCATATATTTT
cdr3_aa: CASSPGLTSSGNTIYF

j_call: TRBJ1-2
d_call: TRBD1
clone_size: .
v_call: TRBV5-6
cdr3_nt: TGTGCCAAGGGACAGGGGGCTTATGGCTACACCTTC
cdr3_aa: CAKGQGAYGYTF

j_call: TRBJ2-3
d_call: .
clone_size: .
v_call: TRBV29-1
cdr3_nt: TGCAGCGTTGGCGGGGCCACAGGCGTCGATACGCAGTATTTT
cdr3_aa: CSVGGATGVDTQYF

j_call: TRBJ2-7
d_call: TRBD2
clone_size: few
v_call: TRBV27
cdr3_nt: TGTGCCAGCAGTTTGTCCCTAGCGGGCTACGAGCAGTACTTC
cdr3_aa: CASSLSLAGYEQYF

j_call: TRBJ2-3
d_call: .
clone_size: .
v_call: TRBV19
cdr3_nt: TGTGCCAGTAGTATCCCAGGAAGGTTGGGTCCCACAGATACGCAGTATTTT
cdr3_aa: CASSIPGRLGPTDTQYF

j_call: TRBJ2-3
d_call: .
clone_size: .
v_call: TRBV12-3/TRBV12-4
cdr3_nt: TGTGCCAGCTCCTCCCTCCCCCGGGTAGCTCGGTGGGATACGCAGTATTTT
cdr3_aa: CASSSLPRVARWDTQYF

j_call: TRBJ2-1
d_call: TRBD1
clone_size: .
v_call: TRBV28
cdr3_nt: TGTGCCAGCAGTGCCCGACAGGGGTACAATGAGCAGTTCTTC
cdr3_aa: CASSARQGYNEQFF

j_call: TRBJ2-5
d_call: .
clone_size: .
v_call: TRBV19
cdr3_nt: TGTGCCAGTAGTCCCCGGGCGCCGGAAGGGCAAGAGACCCAGTACTTC
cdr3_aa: CASSPRAPEGQETQYF

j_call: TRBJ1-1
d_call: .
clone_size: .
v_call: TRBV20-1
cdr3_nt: TGCAGTGCTAGGGGCTTAACACTAAACACTGAAGCTTTCTTT
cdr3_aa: CSARGLTLNTEAFF

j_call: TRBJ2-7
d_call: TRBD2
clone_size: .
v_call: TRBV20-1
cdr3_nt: TGCAGTGCTAGAGATCTAGCGGGAGTCTCCTACGAGCAGTACTTC
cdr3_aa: CSARDLAGVSYEQYF

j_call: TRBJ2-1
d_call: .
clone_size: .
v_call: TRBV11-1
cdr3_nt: TGTGCCAGCAGCATTCCATATGTGGGTGAGCAGTTCTTC
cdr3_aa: CASSIPYVGEQFF

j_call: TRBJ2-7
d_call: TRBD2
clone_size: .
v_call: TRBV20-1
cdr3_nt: TGCAGTGCTCCGGGACTAGCGGTATCCTACGAGCAGTACTTC
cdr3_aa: CSAPGLAVSYEQYF

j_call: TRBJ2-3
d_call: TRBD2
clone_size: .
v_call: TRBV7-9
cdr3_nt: TGTGCCAGCAGCTCCACGACTAGCGGGAGTTCAGATACGCAGTATTTT
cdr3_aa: CASSSTTSGSSDTQYF

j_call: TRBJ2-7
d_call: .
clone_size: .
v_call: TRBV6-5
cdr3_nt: TGTGCCAGCAGTCCCGGGATCCCGTACGAGCAGTACTTC
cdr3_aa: CASSPGIPYEQYF

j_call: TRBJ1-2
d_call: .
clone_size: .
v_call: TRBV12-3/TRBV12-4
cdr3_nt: TGTGCCAGCACCTGGGGGCAGCTCTATGGCTACACCTTC
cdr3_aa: CASTWGQLYGYTF

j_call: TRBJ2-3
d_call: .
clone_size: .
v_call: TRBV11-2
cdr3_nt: TGTGCCAGCAGCCCCTTCCCTTCTCGGGCAGATACGCAGTATTTT
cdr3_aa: CASSPFPSRADTQYF

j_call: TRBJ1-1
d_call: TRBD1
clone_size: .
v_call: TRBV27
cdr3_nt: TGTGCCAGCAGTTTTTCCGGGACAGGGGGTCTCGCTGAAGCTTTCTTT
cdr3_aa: CASSFSGTGGLAEAFF

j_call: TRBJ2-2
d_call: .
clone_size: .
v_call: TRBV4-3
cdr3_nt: TGCGCCAGCAGCCAAGTCCTCCCGGGTCTAAAACCGGACACCGGGGAGCTGTTTTTT
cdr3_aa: CASSQVLPGLKPDTGELFF

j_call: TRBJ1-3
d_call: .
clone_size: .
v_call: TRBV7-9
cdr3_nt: TGTGCCAGCAGCTTAGTTGGAGGGAAAGGAAACACCATATATTTT
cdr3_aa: CASSLVGGKGNTIYF

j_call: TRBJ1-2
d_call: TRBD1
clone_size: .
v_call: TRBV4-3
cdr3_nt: TGCGCCAGCAGCCCTGGACAGGGTCAGGGCTACACCTTC
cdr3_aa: CASSPGQGQGYTF

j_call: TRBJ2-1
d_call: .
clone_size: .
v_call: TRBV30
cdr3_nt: TGTGCCTGGATTGGGGGCGGTGAGCAGTTCTTC
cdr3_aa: CAWIGGGEQFF

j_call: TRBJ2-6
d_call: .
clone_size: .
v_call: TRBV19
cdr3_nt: TGTGCCAGTAGTATAGGCGGCAGGGCCCCTCCTGGGGCCAACGTCCTGACTTTC
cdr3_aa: CASSIGGRAPPGANVLTF

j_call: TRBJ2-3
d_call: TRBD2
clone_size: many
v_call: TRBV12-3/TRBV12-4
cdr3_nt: TGTGCCAGCAGCTTGGGGGGGTCAGATACGCAGTATTTT
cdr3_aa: CASSLGGSDTQYF

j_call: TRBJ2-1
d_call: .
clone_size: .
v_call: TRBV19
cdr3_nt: TGTGCCAGTAACGGGGAGGGGGGAGGTGCAATGTACAATGAGCAGTTCTTC
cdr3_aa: CASNGEGGGAMYNEQFF

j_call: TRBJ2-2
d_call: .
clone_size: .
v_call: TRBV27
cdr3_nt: TGTGCCAGCAGTTTTGTCACTAACACCGGGGAGCTGTTTTTT
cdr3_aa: CASSFVTNTGELFF

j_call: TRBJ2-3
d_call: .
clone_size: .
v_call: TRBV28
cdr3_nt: TGTGCCAGCAGCACTACTCCAAGCACAGATACGCAGTATTTT
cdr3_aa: CASSTTPSTDTQYF

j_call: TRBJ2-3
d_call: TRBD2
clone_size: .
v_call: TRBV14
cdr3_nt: TGTGCCAGCAGCCGTACTCTAGCGGGGGGGCTGGATACGCAGTATTTT
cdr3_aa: CASSRTLAGGLDTQYF

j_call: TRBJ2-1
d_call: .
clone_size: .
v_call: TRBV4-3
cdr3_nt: TGCGCCAGCAGCCCGGGGGTGGCAGGGGAGGCACACAATGAGCAGTTCTTC
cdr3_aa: CASSPGVAGEAHNEQFF

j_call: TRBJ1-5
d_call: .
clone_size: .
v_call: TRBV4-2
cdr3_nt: TGTGCCAGCAGCCCTTGGTTAGGTGGCAATCAGCCCCAGCATTTT
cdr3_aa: CASSPWLGGNQPQHF

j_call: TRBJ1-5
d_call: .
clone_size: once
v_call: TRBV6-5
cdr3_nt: TGTGCCAGCAGATTAACAGGGAACGGCAATCAGCCCCAGCATTTT
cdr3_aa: CASRLTGNGNQPQHF

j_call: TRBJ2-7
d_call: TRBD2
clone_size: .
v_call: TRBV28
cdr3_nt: TGTGCCAGCAGCCCACGGGAGGGCCCATTCGAGCAGTACTTC
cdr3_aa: CASSPREGPFEQYF

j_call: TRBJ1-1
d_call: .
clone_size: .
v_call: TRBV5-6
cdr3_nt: TGTGCCAGCAGCTTGGAAAGGGCCCCCTTGAACACTGAAGCTTTCTTT
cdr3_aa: CASSLERAPLNTEAFF

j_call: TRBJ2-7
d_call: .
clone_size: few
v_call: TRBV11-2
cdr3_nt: TGTGCCAGCAGCTTAGAGGCCCCGTTGTTCTACGAGCAGTACTTC
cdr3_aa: CASSLEAPLFYEQYF

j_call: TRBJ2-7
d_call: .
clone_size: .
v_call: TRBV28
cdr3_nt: TGTGCCAGCAGTCGGGTAGGAGGGTTGGGCAACGAGCAGTACTTC
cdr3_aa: CASSRVGGLGNEQYF

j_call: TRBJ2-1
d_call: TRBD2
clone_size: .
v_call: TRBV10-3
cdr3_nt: TGTGCCATCAGCGAGCGGGAGAGCTCCTACAATGAGCAGTTCTTC
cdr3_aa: CAISERESSYNEQFF

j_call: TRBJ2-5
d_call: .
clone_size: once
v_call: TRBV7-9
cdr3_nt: TGTGCCAGCAGCTTAGGTAGTAGAACGGTTCAGGAGACCCAGTACTTC
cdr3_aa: CASSLGSRTVQETQYF

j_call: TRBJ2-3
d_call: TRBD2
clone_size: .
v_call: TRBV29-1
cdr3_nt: TGCAGCGTCCTGAGACTAGCGGTCACAGATACGCAGTATTTT
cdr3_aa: CSVLRLAVTDTQYF

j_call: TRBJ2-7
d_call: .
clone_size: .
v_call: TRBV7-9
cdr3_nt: TGTGCCAGCAGCTTAGTTCCCCCTACAGTTGCCTACGAGCAGTACTTC
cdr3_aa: CASSLVPPTVAYEQYF

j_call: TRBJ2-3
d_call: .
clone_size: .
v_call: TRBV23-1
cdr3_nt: TGCGCCAGCACCCAAAGCACAAGGGATGGCACAGATACGCAGTATTTT
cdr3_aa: CASTQSTRDGTDTQYF

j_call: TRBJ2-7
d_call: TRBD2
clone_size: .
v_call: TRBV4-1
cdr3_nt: TGCGCCAGCAGGGGCCCCAGCGGGGGGGCGGTCGAGCAGTACTTC
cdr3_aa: CASRGPSGGAVEQYF

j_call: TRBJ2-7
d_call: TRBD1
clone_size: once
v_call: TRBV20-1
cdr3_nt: TGCAGTGCTAGATCCCCCGGGACAGGGGTTTCCGAGCAGTACTTC
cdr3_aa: CSARSPGTGVSEQYF

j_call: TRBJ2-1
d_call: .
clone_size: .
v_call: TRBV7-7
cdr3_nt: TGTGCTAGCAGCTTAGGTCCCAGGGACTACAATGAGCAGTTCTTC
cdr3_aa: CASSLGPRDYNEQFF

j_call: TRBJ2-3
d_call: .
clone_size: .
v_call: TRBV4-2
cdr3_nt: TGTGCCAGCAGCCAAGACCAGGCGGGACGCACAGATACGCAGTATTTT
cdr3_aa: CASSQDQAGRTDTQYF

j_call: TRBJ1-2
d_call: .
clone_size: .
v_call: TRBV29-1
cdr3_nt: TGCAGCGTTGAAGTTAATTGGGGGGCCCTCTATGGCTACACCTTC
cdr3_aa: CSVEVNWGALYGYTF

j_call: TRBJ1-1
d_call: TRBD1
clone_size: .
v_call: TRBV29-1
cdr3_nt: TGCAGCGTTGAAGATCGGGACAGGGTCTCTGAAGCTTTCTTT
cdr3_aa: CSVEDRDRVSEAFF

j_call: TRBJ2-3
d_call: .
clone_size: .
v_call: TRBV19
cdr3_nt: TGTGCCAGTAGTCCGCTTGTTCCCTCTAGCACAGATACGCAGTATTTT
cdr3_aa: CASSPLVPSSTDTQYF

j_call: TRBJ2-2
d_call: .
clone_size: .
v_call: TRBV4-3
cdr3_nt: TGCGCCAGCAGCCATCGCCAGCTAAACACCGGGGAGCTGTTTTTT
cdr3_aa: CASSHRQLNTGELFF

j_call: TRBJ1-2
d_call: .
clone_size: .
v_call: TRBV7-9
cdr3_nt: TGTGCCAGCAGCCTAACAGGTTTACATGACTATGGCTACACCTTC
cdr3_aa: CASSLTGLHDYGYTF

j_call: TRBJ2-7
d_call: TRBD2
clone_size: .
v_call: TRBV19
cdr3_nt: TGTGCCAGCAGGACTAGCGGGGGGGCCTACGAGCAGTACTTC
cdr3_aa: CASRTSGGAYEQYF

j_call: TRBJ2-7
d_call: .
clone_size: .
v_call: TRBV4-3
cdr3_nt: TGCGCCAGCAGCCAAGAACGGGAAACGACCTACGAGCAGTACTTC
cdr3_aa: CASSQERETTYEQYF

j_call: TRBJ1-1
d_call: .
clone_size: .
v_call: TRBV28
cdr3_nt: TGTGCCAGCAGTTTAGGGGGATACGGTGAAGCTTTCTTT
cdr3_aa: CASSLGGYGEAFF

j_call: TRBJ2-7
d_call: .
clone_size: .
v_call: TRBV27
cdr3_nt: TGTGCCAGCAGTTTAAGGGCGGCCACCTCCTACGAGCAGTACTTC
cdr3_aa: CASSLRAATSYEQYF

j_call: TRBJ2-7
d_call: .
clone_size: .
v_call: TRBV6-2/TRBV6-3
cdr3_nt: TGTGCCAGCAGTTACCTCCCTCCAGACAGATCCTACGAGCAGTACTTC
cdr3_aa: CASSYLPPDRSYEQYF

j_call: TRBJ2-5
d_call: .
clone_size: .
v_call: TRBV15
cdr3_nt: TGTGCCACCAGCCCACAATCCCCCGGACAGCTCCAAGCGTACCAAGAGACCCAGTACTTC
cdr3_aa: CATSPQSPGQLQAYQETQYF